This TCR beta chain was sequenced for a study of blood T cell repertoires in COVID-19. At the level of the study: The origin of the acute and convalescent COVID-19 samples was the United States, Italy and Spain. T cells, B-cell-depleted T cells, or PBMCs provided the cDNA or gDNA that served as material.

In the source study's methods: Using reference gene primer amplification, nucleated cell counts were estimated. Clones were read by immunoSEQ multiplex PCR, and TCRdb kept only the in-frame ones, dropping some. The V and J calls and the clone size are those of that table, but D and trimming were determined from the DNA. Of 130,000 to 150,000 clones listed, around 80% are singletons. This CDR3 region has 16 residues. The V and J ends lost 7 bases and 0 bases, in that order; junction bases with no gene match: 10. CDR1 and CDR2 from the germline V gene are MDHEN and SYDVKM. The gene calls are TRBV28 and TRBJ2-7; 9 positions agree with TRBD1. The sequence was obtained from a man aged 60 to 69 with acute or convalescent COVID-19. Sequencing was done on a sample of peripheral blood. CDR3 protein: CASTSPGQGFSYEQYF. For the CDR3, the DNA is TGTGCCAGCACTAGCCCGGGACAGGGCTTCTCCTACGAGCAGTACTTC.